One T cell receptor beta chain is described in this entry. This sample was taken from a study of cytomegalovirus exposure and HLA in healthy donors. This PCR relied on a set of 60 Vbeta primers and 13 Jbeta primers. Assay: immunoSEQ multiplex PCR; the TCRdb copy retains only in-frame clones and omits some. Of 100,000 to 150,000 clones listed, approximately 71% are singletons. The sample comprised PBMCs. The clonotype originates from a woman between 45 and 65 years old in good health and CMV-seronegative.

The CDR3 coding sequence is TGTGCCAGCGGGACTATCCAGAGGGCCGGGGAGCTGTTTTTT. Its translation: CASGTIQRAGELFF. The chain employs TRBV5-6 and TRBJ2-2; 7 bases are shared with TRBD2. The germline gives CDR1 SGHDT, CDR2 YYEEEE. The CDR3 is 14 residues long. J was trimmed by 6 bases and V by 7 bases; bases with no gene match: 9.